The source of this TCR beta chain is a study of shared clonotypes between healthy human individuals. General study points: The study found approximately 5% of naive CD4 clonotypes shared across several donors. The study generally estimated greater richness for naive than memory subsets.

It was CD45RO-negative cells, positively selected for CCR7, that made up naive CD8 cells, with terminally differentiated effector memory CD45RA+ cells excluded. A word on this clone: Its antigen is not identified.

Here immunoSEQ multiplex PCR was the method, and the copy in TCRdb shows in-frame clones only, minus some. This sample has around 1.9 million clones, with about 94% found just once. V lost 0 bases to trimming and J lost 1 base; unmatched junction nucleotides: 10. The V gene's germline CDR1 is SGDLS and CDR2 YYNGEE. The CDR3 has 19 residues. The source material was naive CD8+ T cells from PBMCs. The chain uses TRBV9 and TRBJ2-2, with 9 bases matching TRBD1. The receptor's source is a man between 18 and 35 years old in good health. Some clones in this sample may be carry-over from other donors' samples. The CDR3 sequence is CASSVAYRGRQENTGELFF. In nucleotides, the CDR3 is TGTGCCAGCAGCGTAGCATACAGGGGGCGCCAGGAGAACACCGGGGAGCTGTTTTTT.